The 23 T cell receptor beta chains below were found in one sample sequenced in a study of blood T cell repertoires in COVID-19. Clones were read by immunoSEQ multiplex PCR, and TCRdb kept only the in-frame ones, dropping some. The sample lists roughly 290,000 clones, about 85% occurring once. Input material: peripheral blood. These receptors all stem from a human donor with COVID-19, enrolled during active disease. The donor label of this sample is uncertain.

This chain joins TRBV25-1 and TRBJ1-5; D possibly corresponds to TRBD1 (6 bases). V lost 4 bases and J 6 bases, leaving 13 bases between the germline ends. The CDR3 sequence is 14 residues long. Germline V gene data show CDR1 as MGHDK and CDR2 as SYGVNS. CDR3 amino acids: CASSGPGEGQPQHF. The CDR3 DNA sequence: TGTGCCAGCAGTGGCCCAGGGGAAGGTCAGCCCCAGCATTTT.

The V and J genes are TRBV7-9 and TRBJ1-1; no definite D call. Trimming removed 1 base at V and 7 bases at J, with 10 bases between. CDR3 size: 13 residues. Germline CDR1 reads SEHNR; CDR2 reads FQNEAQ (reference sequence). Written as DNA, the CDR3 is TGTGCCAGCAGCTTAGGGCGGGGAGGTGAAGCTTTCTTT. Translating gives CASSLGRGGEAFF.

This clone was seen once. The V call is TRBV28, the J call TRBJ1-5, with D possibly matching TRBD1 (6 bases). This CDR3 contains 14 residues. The V gene's germline CDR1 is MDHEN and CDR2 SYDVKM. V was cut by 5 bases and J by 7 bases, with 15 bases left in between. CDR3 DNA sequence: TGTGCCAGCAGTAAACTCCAGGGGTCCCAGCCCCAGCATTTT. Its translation: CASSKLQGSQPQHF.

The rearrangement uses TRBV2 and TRBJ2-1, with 10 bases identical to TRBD2. CDR3 length equals 15 residues. Germline assignment: CDR1 SNHLY and CDR2 FYNNEI. J gave up 5 bases and V 2 bases, and 3 bases lay outside the gene matches. CDR3 in amino acids: CASSESSGSNNEQFF. CDR3 coding DNA: TGTGCCAGCAGTGAATCTAGCGGGAGCAACAATGAGCAGTTCTTC.

V is TRBV6-1 and J is TRBJ1-3, with D possibly being TRBD1 (6 bases). V was clipped by 6 bases and J by 0 bases, with 15 bases between them. The CDR3 has 16 amino acids. From germline, CDR1 is MNHNS and CDR2 SASEGT. The CDR3 here is CASREYPDSSGNTIYF. CDR3 sequence (DNA): TGTGCCAGCAGGGAATACCCGGACAGCTCTGGAAACACCATATATTTT.

The genes are TRBV7-9 and TRBJ2-3, with 9 nucleotides matching TRBD1. Germline loops: CDR1 SEHNR, CDR2 FQNEAQ (reference sequence). J was trimmed by 3 bases and V by 4 bases; bases with no gene match: 8. The CDR3 runs to 16 residues. The CDR3 DNA sequence: TGTGCCAGCAGCTCTCGACAGGGGGTGAGGACAGATACGCAGTATTTT. This gives the protein CASSSRQGVRTDTQYF.

This sequence joins TRBV19 and TRBJ2-3, with 8 bases fitting TRBD1. The CDR3 has 16 residues. V trimming: 5 bases; J trimming: 4 bases; junction bases outside the gene matches: 11. CDR1 LNHDA and CDR2 SQIVND come from the germline V gene (reference sequence). The CDR3 DNA reads as TGTGCCAGTAGTCTCCGGACAGGGCGGGATGCAGATACGCAGTATTTT. Translated, it gives CASSLRTGRDADTQYF. Looking up the rest from reference TRBV19 and TRBJ2-3 gives the full variable domain: DGGITQSPKYLFRKEGQNVTLSCEQNLNHDAMYWYRQDPGQGLRLIYYSQIVNDFQKGDIAEGYSVSREKKESFPLTVTSAQKNPTAFYLCASSLRTGRDADTQYFGPGTRLTVL.

V is TRBV15 and J is TRBJ1-5, with D maybe TRBD1 (6 bases). The V end was cut by 1 base, the J end by 8 bases, with 15 bases between. The CDR3 runs to 15 residues. CDR1 LNHNV and CDR2 YYDKDF come from the germline V gene (reference sequence). The CDR3 coding sequence is TGTGCCACCAGCAGAGCAGGGCAGGGGTTCAAGCCCCAGCATTTT. It yields the protein CATSRAGQGFKPQHF.

The chain links TRBV19 to TRBJ1-5; D not certain. This CDR3 region has 11 residues. Trimming took off 4 bases at V and 10 bases at J, with 8 bases between the two ends. Germline-derived CDR1 and CDR2 are LNHDA and SQIVND (reference sequence). The CDR3 DNA follows: TGTGCCAGTAGTAGCCCAGGACCCCAGCATTTT. It yields the protein CASSSPGPQHF.

The chain recombines TRBV2 with TRBJ2-3, with TRBD2 matching 7 bases. Losses at the gene ends were 7 bases for V and 4 bases for J; bases not matched to a gene: 8. This CDR3 region has 14 residues. The germline gives CDR1 SNHLY, CDR2 FYNNEI. CDR3: CASTSRDYSDTQYF. The CDR3, as DNA: TGTGCCAGCACCTCCCGGGACTATTCAGATACGCAGTATTTT.

The chain joins TRBV3-1 (or the pseudogene TRBV3-2) to TRBJ2-1; TRBD2 matches at 7 bases. V shed 1 base, J shed 9 bases, and the junction held 9 bases outside the gene matches. Germline V CDR1 and CDR2: LGHDT, YNNKEL (reference sequence). There are 15 residues in the CDR3. The CDR3 is CASSQGAGETIEQFF. CDR3 nucleotides: TGTGCCAGCAGCCAAGGGGCGGGAGAGACGATTGAGCAGTTCTTC.

The chain uses TRBV18 and TRBJ2-1; 9 nucleotides align to TRBD2. This CDR3 contains 16 residues. CDR1 is KGHSH and CDR2 is LQKENI in the germline V gene. J lost 4 bases, V lost 0 bases, and 4 bases had no gene match. The CDR3 DNA is TGTGCCAGCTCACCACCGGCTAGCGGGAATTACAATGAGCAGTTCTTC. Its translation is CASSPPASGNYNEQFF.

The chain is built from TRBV19 and TRBJ2-2; D uncertain. This CDR3 has 15 residues. CDR1 and CDR2 (germline): LNHDA, SQIVND (reference sequence). Trimming removed 3 bases from V and 1 base from J, with 9 bases in between. CDR3 protein: CASSMSAENTGELFF. The DNA for the CDR3 is TGTGCCAGTAGTATGTCCGCGGAGAACACCGGGGAGCTGTTTTTT.

The chain combines TRBV10-3 with TRBJ1-3, with D possibly matching TRBD1 (5 bases). CDR1 is ENHRY, CDR2 SYGVKD, per germline. V was cut by 4 bases and J by 4 bases, with 11 bases left in between. The CDR3 has 14 amino acids. The CDR3 DNA follows: TGTGCCATCAGTGGTGACAGAGTCGGAAACACCATATATTTT. Translating it yields CAISGDRVGNTIYF.

This clone turned up a few times. This chain joins TRBV9 and TRBJ2-7, with TRBD2 identical over 10 bases. The V gene's germline CDR1 is SGDLS and CDR2 YYNGEE. The ends lost 4 bases at V and 4 bases at J; junction bases unmatched: 8. The CDR3 spans 15 residues. The CDR3: CASSLGLAELYEQYF. CDR3 in DNA: TGTGCCAGCAGCCTAGGACTAGCGGAGCTGTACGAGCAGTACTTC.

There are a few counts of this clone. V and J are TRBV28 and TRBJ1-5, with D unclear. Deletions cut 6 bases from V and 0 bases from J, with 15 bases between. There are 16 residues in the CDR3. Germline-derived CDR1 and CDR2 are MDHEN and SYDVKM. The CDR3 DNA reads TGTGCCAGCAGCTCTTATGTGGGCTATAGCAATCAGCCCCAGCATTTT. Translated: CASSSYVGYSNQPQHF.

V gene TRBV5-1 combines with J gene TRBJ2-2; a weak D match, TRBD1 (6 bases). V lost 4 bases and J 11 bases, leaving 15 bases between the germline ends. The CDR3 covers 13 residues. From germline, CDR1 is SGHRS and CDR2 YFSETQ. As DNA, the CDR3 is TGCGCCAGCAGCCCCGGGACAAGCGACGAGCTGTTTTTT. Translating it yields CASSPGTSDELFF.

The gene calls are TRBV19 and TRBJ2-7; 7 bases align to TRBD1. V shed 4 bases and J 0 bases; nucleotides not matched to a gene: 6. Germline CDR1 and CDR2: LNHDA and SQIVND (reference sequence). This CDR3 is built from 15 residues. The CDR3 spells CASSTRQGFSYEQYF. The CDR3 DNA reads TGTGCCAGTAGTACGAGACAGGGATTCTCCTACGAGCAGTACTTC.

The count of this clone is one. The rearrangement links TRBV2 to TRBJ1-4; no clear D. The V gene's germline CDR1 is SNHLY and CDR2 FYNNEI. The V and J ends lost 4 bases and 6 bases respectively, with 9 bases between them. CDR3 length: 13 residues. DNA of the CDR3: TGTGCCAGCAGTGTTGACTCGGATGAAAAACTGTTTTTT. The encoded protein is CASSVDSDEKLFF.

V and J are TRBV5-5 and TRBJ2-7; TRBD2 matches at 11 bases. V trimming: 4 bases; J trimming: 7 bases; junction bases outside the gene matches: 10. The germline CDR1 and CDR2 sequences are SGHKS and YYEKEE (reference sequence). The CDR3 loop spans 15 amino acids. Written as DNA, the CDR3 is TGTGCCAGCAGCGTTACTAGCGGGAGCCTTCGGGAGCAGTACTTC. Its translation: CASSVTSGSLREQYF.

This clone showed up just once. In DNA form, the CDR3 reads TGTGCCAGCAGTGAGACCGGGGTTCAGCCCCAGCATTTT. Translation gives CASSETGVQPQHF. The rearrangement joins TRBV2 to TRBJ1-5; D is ambiguous. Between the trimmed V and J ends, which lost 3 bases and 6 bases, there was a span of 9 bases. Germline V lookup: CDR1 SNHLY, CDR2 FYNNEI. The CDR3 has 13 amino acids. Drawing the rest from reference TRBV2 and TRBJ1-5, the complete variable domain is EPEVTQTPSHQVTQMGQEVILRCVPISNHLYFYWYRQILGQKVEFLVSFYNNEISEKSEIFDDQFSVERPDGSNFTLKIRSTKLEDSAMYFCASSETGVQPQHFGDGTRLSIL.

This clone has a handful of counts. V gene TRBV3-1 (or the pseudogene TRBV3-2) combines with J gene TRBJ2-7, with 8 bases that match TRBD1. This CDR3 comprises 14 residues. V lost 4 bases and J lost 0; bases outside the gene matches: 2. Looked up from germline, CDR1 is LGHDT and CDR2 is YNNKEL (reference sequence). CDR3 coding DNA: TGTGCCAGCAGCCGGGACAGGTACTCCTACGAGCAGTACTTC. Encoded protein: CASSRDRYSYEQYF.

The chain employs TRBV7-3 and TRBJ1-1, with D possibly matching TRBD1 (5 bases). V was shortened by 2 bases and J by 3 bases, with 16 bases between the two germline ends. The V gene's germline CDR1 is SGHTA and CDR2 FQGTGA. This CDR3 region has 16 residues. CDR3: CASSLLGGALYTEAFF. The CDR3, as DNA: TGTGCCAGCAGCTTACTAGGTGGGGCCCTTTACACTGAAGCTTTCTTT. The full variable domain, in which reference TRBV7-3 and TRBJ1-1 provide the parts outside the CDR3, is GAGVSQTPSNKVTEKGKYVELRCDPISGHTALYWYRQSLGQGPEFLIYFQGTGAADDSGLPNDRFFAVRPEGSVSTLKIQRTERGDSAVYLCASSLLGGALYTEAFFGQGTRLTVV.